Shown below are 29 T cell receptor beta chains from a single sample sequenced in a study of regulatory T cells in long-lasting Graves disease. Construction of the TCR beta libraries employed iRepertoire HTBI primers in conjunction with Arm-PCR of CDR3 regions. Each CDR3 protein is one row after TCRdb ran MiXCR on the multiplex PCR reads. The table records roughly 440,000 distinct CDR3 sequences, around 15% of them present only once. This sample's time point: newly diagnosed GD, antithyroid drugs for less than 3 months. Generation of the TCR library employed RNA extracted from PBMCs. The sample was also reused in another study, on T cells in Graves' hyperthyroidism and ophthalmopathy.

The source was peripheral blood mononuclear cells (PBMCs), collected at new diagnosis, from a patient treated with antithyroid drugs. The origin of the receptors is a woman between 18 and 29 years old with Graves disease.

The chain combines TRBV28 with TRBJ2-1; 10 bases are shared with TRBD2. CDR1 is MDHEN and CDR2 is SYDVKM in the germline V gene. The CDR3 has 14 amino acids. J was trimmed by 8 bases and V by 3 bases; bases with no gene match: 4. CDR3 amino acids: CASSFSGRGDEQFF. The CDR3 DNA sequence: TGTGCCAGCAGTTTCAGCGGGAGGGGGGATGAGCAGTTCTTC.

About this clonotype itself: Since a much larger clone is just one base distant, this may be a read error. The chain links TRBV12-3 or TRBV12-4 to TRBJ2-7; no definite D call. The CDR3 is made up of 15 amino acids. CDR3 sequence reads: CASSLRTSPYYERYF. CDR3 DNA sequence: TGTGCCAGCAGTTTAAGGACCTCCCCTTACTACGAGCGGTACTTC.

This clonotype turned up a few times. The V and J genes are TRBV19 and TRBJ2-2; TRBD2 aligns across 16 bases. J was trimmed by 0 bases and V by 6 bases; bases with no gene match: 7. CDR1 and CDR2 from the germline V gene are LNHDA and SQIVND (reference sequence). This CDR3 spans 19 amino acids. CDR3 sequence reads: CASREGLAGGLPNTGELFF. The CDR3, as DNA: TGTGCCAGTAGAGAGGGACTAGCGGGAGGGCTTCCGAACACCGGGGAGCTGTTTTTT.

This chain connects TRBV6-1 to TRBJ2-1; 9 bases fit TRBD1. The germline V gene has CDR1 MNHNS and CDR2 SASEGT. This CDR3 region has 16 residues. Trimming cost V 4 bases and J 0 bases; bases outside gene matches: 4. The CDR3 loop is CASSGGTGPSYNEQFF. CDR3 nucleotide sequence: TGTGCCAGCAGTGGGGGGACAGGGCCCTCCTACAATGAGCAGTTCTTC.

In this sample, this clonotype turned up a few times. The chain combines TRBV5-1 with TRBJ1-2; a weak D match, TRBD1 (5 bases). The V gene lost 0 bases and the J gene lost 2 bases, with 14 bases spanning the gap. CDR1 SGHRS and CDR2 YFSETQ come from the germline V gene. This CDR3 is 16 amino acids long. CDR3 nucleotide sequence: TGCGCCAGCAGCTTGGGTGCGGCAGGGACGAACTATGGCTACACCTTC. Amino acid sequence: CASSLGAAGTNYGYTF.

The rearrangement links TRBV29-1 to TRBJ1-2; D unresolved. This CDR3 is 11 amino acids long. In germline, CDR1 is SQVTM, CDR2 ANQGSEA. Trimming pared 4 bases from V and 6 bases from J, leaving 9 bases between. The CDR3 DNA sequence: TGCAGCGTTGCCCCCCCCGATGGCTACACCTTC. Encoded protein: CSVAPPDGYTF.

This clonotype was found many times. This chain connects TRBV2 to TRBJ2-7; tentative D call: TRBD1 (6 bases). The CDR3 spans 14 residues. In germline, CDR1 is SNHLY, CDR2 FYNNEI. The V end was cut by 2 bases, the J end by 5 bases, with 13 bases between. Here the CDR3 reads CASSERGRGHEQYF. CDR3 nucleotide sequence: TGTGCCAGCAGTGAACGGGGCAGGGGCCACGAGCAGTACTTC.

This clonotype was counted at least ten times. The chain uses TRBV20-1 and TRBJ2-3; TRBD2 matches at 8 bases. CDR1 is DFQATT and CDR2 is SNEGSKA in the germline V gene (reference sequence). This CDR3 has 16 residues. V dropped 0 bases and J dropped 0; count of bases not matched to a gene: 5. The CDR3 DNA sequence: TGCAGTGCTAGAGATCGTATAGCGGGAAGCACAGATACGCAGTATTTT. Translated, it gives CSARDRIAGSTDTQYF.

This clonotype was detected only a few times. This chain links TRBV9 with TRBJ2-1, with D tentatively TRBD2 (6 bases). Looked up from germline, CDR1 is SGDLS and CDR2 is YYNGEE. V was pared by 3 bases and J by 4 bases, with 14 bases between. This CDR3 region has 15 residues. Here the CDR3 reads CASSARGLEYNEQFF. CDR3 in DNA: TGTGCCAGCAGCGCGCGGGGACTTGAATACAATGAGCAGTTCTTC.

Regarding this clonotype: The likely explanation is a read error, given a far larger clone one base away. The chain is built from TRBV6-1 and TRBJ2-7; D is tentatively TRBD1 or TRBD2 (5 bases each). Germline CDR1 and CDR2: MNHNS and SASEGT. The CDR3 length is 13 residues. V was clipped by 5 bases and J by 0 bases, with 8 bases between them. The CDR3 here is CASSRGDSYEQYF. In nucleotides, the CDR3 is TGTGCCAGCAGTAGAGGGGACTCCTACGAGCAGTACTTC.

The chain couples TRBV20-1 to TRBJ2-7, with D tentatively TRBD2 (5 bases). V was cut by 6 bases and J by 1 base, with 10 bases left in between. The CDR3 covers 12 residues. The V gene's germline CDR1 is DFQATT and CDR2 SNEGSKA (reference sequence). CDR3 bases: TGCAGTGCGACTACCAATTCCTACGAGCAGTACTTC. It specifies CSATTNSYEQYF.

There are many counts of this clonotype. This rearrangement joins TRBV6-1 to TRBJ2-2; D possibly corresponds to TRBD1 (5 bases). The CDR3 has 14 amino acids. Trimming removed 7 bases at V and 4 bases at J, with 13 bases between. Germline assignment: CDR1 MNHNS and CDR2 SASEGT. The DNA of the CDR3 is TGTGCCAGCATGAAGGACATAGTCACCGGGGAGCTGTTTTTT. Protein sequence: CASMKDIVTGELFF.

This clonotype showed up just a few times. The chain joins TRBV14 to TRBJ2-7, with a possible D match to TRBD1 (5 bases). Trimming stripped 2 bases from V and 4 bases from J, with 12 bases between. This CDR3 has 14 amino acids. Looked up from germline, CDR1 is SGHDN and CDR2 is FVKESK. The CDR3 spells CASSQRTSGYEQYF. The CDR3 DNA reads as TGTGCCAGCAGCCAACGTACCTCAGGGTACGAGCAGTACTTC.

This clonotype was counted many times. This chain links TRBV27 with TRBJ2-7; 14 bases map to TRBD2. CDR1 is MNHEY, CDR2 SMNVEV, per germline (reference sequence). The CDR3 has 18 amino acids. V lost 5 bases to trimming and J lost 0 bases; unmatched junction nucleotides: 9. The chain's CDR3 is CASSPRTSGRLNSYEQYF. In nucleotides, the CDR3 is TGTGCCAGCAGTCCTAGGACTAGCGGGAGGTTGAACTCCTACGAGCAGTACTTC.

This clonotype was seen only a few times. This chain connects TRBV6-1 to TRBJ2-2; 7 bases map to TRBD2. The CDR3 runs 14 residues. Germline CDR1 reads MNHNS; CDR2 reads SASEGT. Trimming cost V 5 bases and J 5 bases; bases outside gene matches: 5. Here the CDR3 reads CASSRTSLTGELFF. DNA of the CDR3: TGTGCCAGCAGTCGGACTAGTTTAACCGGGGAGCTGTTTTTT.

The sample holds many counts of this clonotype. This rearrangement joins TRBV28 to TRBJ2-1, with TRBD2 matching over 10 bases. CDR3 length equals 14 residues. CDR1 is MDHEN and CDR2 is SYDVKM in the germline V gene. The junction had 4 bases not matched to a gene; V was cut back by 3 bases and J by 8 bases. CDR3: CASSLTSGWDEQFF. The CDR3 DNA is TGTGCCAGCAGTTTGACTAGCGGGTGGGATGAGCAGTTCTTC.

This clonotype was counted only a few times. A much larger clone differs from this one at a single base, so this may be a read error. The chain links TRBV2 to TRBJ1-1, with a tentative D call TRBD1 (5 bases). CDR3 length: 14 amino acids. CDR1 and CDR2 (germline): SNHLY, FYNNEI. The CDR3 loop is CAGSPGTLGTEAFF. The CDR3 nucleotides read TGTGCCGGCAGTCCCGGGACCCTTGGCACTGAAGCTTTCTTT.

This clonotype was recorded at least ten times. The rearrangement joins TRBV6-1 to TRBJ1-1; D not resolved. The CDR3 totals 14 residues. V was pared by 6 bases and J by 0 bases, with 11 bases between. The V gene's germline CDR1 is MNHNS and CDR2 SASEGT. CDR3 protein: CASRGRYMNTEAFF. The DNA for the CDR3 is TGTGCCAGCAGGGGCAGATACATGAACACTGAAGCTTTCTTT.

The chain recombines TRBV28 with TRBJ2-3; no clear D gene. This CDR3 spans 12 amino acids. V shed 1 base and J shed 9 bases, with 8 bases lying between them. In germline, CDR1 is MDHEN, CDR2 SYDVKM. The DNA for the CDR3 is TGTGCCAGCAGTTTATCGTGGAACACGCAGTATTTT. Its translation is CASSLSWNTQYF. Full variable domain (remainder filled in from reference TRBV28 and TRBJ2-3): DVKVTQSSRYLVKRTGEKVFLECVQDMDHENMFWYRQDPGLGLRLIYFSYDVKMKEKGDIPEGYSVSREKKERFSLILESASTNQTSMYLCASSLSWNTQYFGPGTRLTVL.

This clonotype was counted between two and nine times. V gene TRBV4-1 combines with J gene TRBJ1-1; D unresolved. Looked up from germline, CDR1 is MGHRA and CDR2 is YSYEKL. Trimming took off 0 bases at V and 6 bases at J, with 8 bases between the two ends. This CDR3 has 13 residues. The CDR3 reads CASSQEGGPEAFF. In nucleotides, the CDR3 is TGCGCCAGCAGCCAAGAAGGAGGCCCTGAAGCTTTCTTT.

This clonotype was found a few times. The rearrangement uses TRBV20-1 and TRBJ2-7; D not certain. Trimming pared 5 bases from V and 1 base from J, leaving 12 bases between. CDR1 is DFQATT and CDR2 is SNEGSKA in the germline V gene (reference sequence). The CDR3 has 13 amino acids. The CDR3 bases are TGCAGTGCTCGCGACCGGTTATCCTACGAGCAGTACTTC. Translation gives CSARDRLSYEQYF.

The rearrangement uses TRBV20-1 and TRBJ2-6; 9 nucleotides align to TRBD1. There are 16 residues in the CDR3. Germline V lookup: CDR1 DFQATT, CDR2 SNEGSKA (reference sequence). V shed 6 bases and J 1 base; nucleotides not matched to a gene: 7. The CDR3: CSARTGAKSGANVLTF. In nucleotides, the CDR3 is TGCAGTGCGAGGACAGGGGCGAAATCTGGGGCCAACGTCCTGACTTTC.

This clonotype was recorded at least ten times. The V gene is TRBV6-5, the J gene TRBJ1-1; the D gene is possibly TRBD1 (6 bases). This CDR3 comprises 14 residues. Trimming left V 2 bases short and J 5 bases short, with 12 bases between. The V gene's germline CDR1 is MNHEY and CDR2 SVGAGI. The CDR3 spells CASSYGGRGTEAFF. For the CDR3, the DNA is TGTGCCAGCAGTTACGGGGGGCGTGGGACTGAAGCTTTCTTT.

Ten or more counts support this clonotype. This chain joins TRBV2 and TRBJ2-7; no definite D call. This CDR3 has 13 residues. The ends were cut back, 4 bases at V and 6 bases at J, with 13 bases in the middle. Per the germline V gene, CDR1 is SNHLY and CDR2 is FYNNEI. The CDR3 coding sequence is TGTGCCAGCAGTGCCGGAGACCAGTCCGAGCAGTACTTC. Its protein is CASSAGDQSEQYF.

The chain couples TRBV20-1 to TRBJ1-4; D is undetermined. Trimming cost V 3 bases and J 0 bases, with 11 bases left between them. The CDR3 is 15 residues long. Germline lookup yields CDR1 DFQATT and CDR2 SNEGSKA (reference sequence). CDR3 sequence (DNA): TGCAGTGCTAGTCTGGTAGTGGCAACTAATGAAAAACTGTTTTTT. This sequence encodes CSASLVVATNEKLFF.

This clonotype occurred many times. This sequence joins TRBV20-1 and TRBJ2-5; D might be TRBD1 (5 bases). CDR1 is DFQATT, CDR2 SNEGSKA, per germline (reference sequence). The CDR3 is 15 amino acids. V was pared by 7 bases and J by 4 bases, with 22 bases between. Written as DNA, the CDR3 is TGCAGTGTTAATATCCCCCGGGCAGGGTCAGAGACCCAGTACTTC. Its protein product is CSVNIPRAGSETQYF.

This clonotype was observed many times. V and J are TRBV20-1 and TRBJ2-7; D possibly uses TRBD1 or TRBD2 (5 bases each). This CDR3 contains 16 residues. V was pared by 4 bases and J by 1 base, with 20 bases between. Germline CDR1 reads DFQATT; CDR2 reads SNEGSKA (reference sequence). For the CDR3, the DNA is TGCAGTGCTACGGAGCTTGGGGGAATCCAGTCCTACGAGCAGTACTTC. This encodes CSATELGGIQSYEQYF.

The chain has TRBV11-2 and TRBJ2-3, with D uncertain. Germline CDR1 SGHAT, CDR2 FQNNGV. The CDR3 consists of 12 residues. V dropped 8 bases and J dropped 5 bases, with 11 bases sitting between them. CDR3 DNA sequence: TGTGCCAGCTGTCGCCGTGGAGATACGCAGTATTTT. This sequence encodes CASCRRGDTQYF.

The table lists this clonotype with many counts. The chain is built from TRBV7-9 and TRBJ2-3, with 7 nucleotides matching TRBD2. The CDR3 has 16 amino acids. With 7 bases clipped from V and 5 bases from J, the junction kept 15 bases outside the gene matches. Germline V gene lookup returns CDR1 SEHNR and CDR2 FQNEAQ (reference sequence). This chain's CDR3 is CASTLVGGGPRDTQYF. CDR3 bases: TGTGCCAGCACCCTCGTGGGGGGAGGGCCGAGAGATACGCAGTATTTT.